Listed below are T cell receptor beta chains from one sample, sequenced in a study of radiation and T cells in renal cell carcinoma. Clones were sequenced by immunoSEQ multiplex PCR, and TCRdb holds only the in-frame ones, with some missing. The sample carries about 130,000 clones, roughly 91% recorded once. Sequencing used blood, obtained from a patient whose treatment included radiotherapy and nephrectomy. The source is an older woman with renal cell carcinoma. Each CDR3 is given with its conserved first and last residue. A D gene is named only where the DNA matches it firmly. Rows may omit the clone size; those that give it use once, few, many or a size class.

v_gene	len	abundance	d_gene	j_gene	CDR3aa	CDR3nt
TRBV4-2	15	NA	NA	TRBJ2-7	CASSLINGDSYEQYF	TGTGCCAGCAGCTTAATTAACGGGGACTCCTACGAGCAGTACTTC
TRBV9	17	NA	NA	TRBJ2-3	CASSVALTIGSSDTQYF	TGTGCCAGCAGCGTAGCTTTGACCATTGGATCCTCAGATACGCAGTATTTT
TRBV5-1	15	NA	TRBD1	TRBJ1-2	CASSEGQRANYGYTF	TGCGCCAGCAGCGAGGGACAGCGAGCTAACTATGGCTACACCTTC
TRBV19	12	NA	NA	TRBJ1-2	CASSKQDYGYTF	TGTGCCAGTAGTAAACAGGACTATGGCTACACCTTC
TRBV30	15	NA	TRBD2	TRBJ2-7	CAWSPSGGRGYEQYF	TGTGCCTGGAGTCCCTCGGGGGGGCGCGGGTACGAGCAGTACTTC
TRBV5-1	14	NA	NA	TRBJ1-6	CASSAAGSNSPLHF	TGCGCCAGCAGCGCGGCTGGTTCCAATTCACCCCTCCACTTT
TRBV15	15	NA	NA	TRBJ1-1	CATSRAHRWNTEAFF	TGTGCCACCAGCAGAGCCCACAGGTGGAACACTGAAGCTTTCTTT
TRBV15	12	NA	NA	TRBJ2-3	CATSTHTDTQYF	TGTGCCACCAGCACACACACAGATACGCAGTATTTT
TRBV2	14	NA	TRBD1	TRBJ1-5	CASRLQGAYQPQHF	TGTGCCAGCAGACTACAGGGGGCTTATCAGCCCCAGCATTTT
TRBV19	12	NA	TRBD1	TRBJ1-1	CASSLQGTEAFF	TGTGCCAGTAGTCTACAGGGGACTGAAGCTTTCTTT
TRBV7-2	15	NA	TRBD1	TRBJ1-2	CASSRPPTGEYGYTF	TGTGCCAGCAGCCGACCGCCGACAGGGGAATATGGCTACACCTTC
TRBV19	15	NA	TRBD1	TRBJ2-5	CASSMGTGGRETQYF	TGTGCCAGTAGTATGGGGACAGGGGGCCGGGAGACCCAGTACTTC
TRBV29-1	13	NA	NA	TRBJ2-5	CSVEWGVQETQYF	TGCAGCGTTGAATGGGGGGTTCAAGAGACCCAGTACTTC
TRBV7-2	16	once	TRBD2	TRBJ2-1	CASSLAISGGYNEQFF	TGTGCCAGCAGCTTAGCGATTAGCGGGGGGTACAATGAGCAGTTCTTC
TRBV30	14	NA	NA	TRBJ1-3	CACTSTGDGNTIYF	TGTGCCTGCACCTCCACTGGGGATGGAAACACCATATATTTT
TRBV6-1	16	NA	NA	TRBJ2-1	CASSEAGATTYNEQFF	TGTGCCAGCAGTGAAGCGGGAGCGACGACCTACAATGAGCAGTTCTTC